This TCR beta chain was observed in a study of OX40 agonist ivuxolimab in advanced cancers. Repertoires were generated with immunoSEQ multiplex PCR, while TCRdb's copy carries only in-frame clones and drops some. The repertoire holds almost 65,000 clones, with about 80% as singletons. To note about this clone: Its antigen is not identified.

Trimming cost V 8 bases and J 6 bases, with 11 bases left between them. CDR3 length: 11 residues. The germline CDR1 and CDR2 sequences are SNHLY and FYNNEI. Points from the study as a whole: CD4+ and CD8+ blood T cells expanded clonally by week 6 at 0.1 to 3.0 mg/kg. Normalized expansion of T-cell clones was also low for some nonresponders. Among T cells, CD8+ cells averaged more expanded clones than CD4+ cells.

Researchers took blood at baseline, on cycle 4 day 1, and on cycle 7 day 1. The specimen was CD4+ or CD8+ T cells sorted from blood, collected in a trial of the OX40 agonist ivuxolimab. The genes are TRBV2 and TRBJ2-7, with D tentatively TRBD1 (6 bases). This TCR was recovered from an adult with an advanced solid tumor such as melanoma, head and neck, liver or kidney cancer. CDR3 sequence (DNA): TGTGCCAGCGGTAGACAGGCCGAGCAGTACTTC. It specifies CASGRQAEQYF.